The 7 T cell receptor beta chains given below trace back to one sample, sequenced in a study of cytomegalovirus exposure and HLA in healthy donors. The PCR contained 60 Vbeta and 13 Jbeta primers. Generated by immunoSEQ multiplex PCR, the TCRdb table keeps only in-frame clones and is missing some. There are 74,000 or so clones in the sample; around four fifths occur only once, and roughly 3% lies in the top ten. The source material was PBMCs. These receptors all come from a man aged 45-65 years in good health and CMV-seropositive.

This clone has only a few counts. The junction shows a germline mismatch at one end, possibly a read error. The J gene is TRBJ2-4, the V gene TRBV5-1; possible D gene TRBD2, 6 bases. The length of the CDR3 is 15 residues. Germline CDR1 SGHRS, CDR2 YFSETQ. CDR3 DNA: TGCGCCAGCAGCTACTCCGGGACTGACCAAAACAGTCAGTACTTC. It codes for CASSYSGTDQNSQYF.

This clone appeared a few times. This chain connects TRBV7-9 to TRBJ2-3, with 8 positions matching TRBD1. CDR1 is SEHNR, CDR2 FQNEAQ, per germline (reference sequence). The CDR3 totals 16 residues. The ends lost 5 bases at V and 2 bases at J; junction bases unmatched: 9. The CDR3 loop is CASSPRTGKLTDTQYF. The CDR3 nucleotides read TGTGCCAGCAGCCCAAGGACAGGGAAACTCACAGATACGCAGTATTTT.

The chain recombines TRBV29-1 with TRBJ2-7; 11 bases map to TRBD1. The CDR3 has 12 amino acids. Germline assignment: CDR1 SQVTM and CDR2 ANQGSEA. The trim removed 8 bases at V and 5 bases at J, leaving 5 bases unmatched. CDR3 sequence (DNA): TGCAGCACTGGACAGGGGGCAAACGAGCAGTACTTC. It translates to CSTGQGANEQYF.

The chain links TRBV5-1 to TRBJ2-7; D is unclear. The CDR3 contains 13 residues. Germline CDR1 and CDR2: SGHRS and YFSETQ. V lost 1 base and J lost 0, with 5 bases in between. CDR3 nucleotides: TGCGCCAGCAGCTTGTATGTCTCCTACGAGCAGTACTTC. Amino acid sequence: CASSLYVSYEQYF.

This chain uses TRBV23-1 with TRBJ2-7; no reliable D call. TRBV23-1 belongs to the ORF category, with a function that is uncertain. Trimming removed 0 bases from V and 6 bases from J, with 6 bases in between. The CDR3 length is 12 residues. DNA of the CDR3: TGCGCCAGCAGTCAATCGGGCACCGAGCAGTACTTC. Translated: CASSQSGTEQYF.

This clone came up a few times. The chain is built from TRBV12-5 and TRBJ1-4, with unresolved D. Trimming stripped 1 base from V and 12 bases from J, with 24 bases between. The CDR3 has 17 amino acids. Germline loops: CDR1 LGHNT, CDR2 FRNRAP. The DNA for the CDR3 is TGTGCTAGTGGTTTGGAAGGAATTGTGAAGGCGCGAGGTGAACTGTTTTTT. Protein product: CASGLEGIVKARGELFF.

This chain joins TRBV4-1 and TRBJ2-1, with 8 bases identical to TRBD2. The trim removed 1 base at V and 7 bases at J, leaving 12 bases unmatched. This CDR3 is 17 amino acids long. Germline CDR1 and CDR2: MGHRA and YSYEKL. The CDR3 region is CASSQGLQAGAGNEQFF. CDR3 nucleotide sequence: TGCGCCAGCAGCCAAGGTCTACAAGCGGGAGCGGGTAATGAGCAGTTCTTC.